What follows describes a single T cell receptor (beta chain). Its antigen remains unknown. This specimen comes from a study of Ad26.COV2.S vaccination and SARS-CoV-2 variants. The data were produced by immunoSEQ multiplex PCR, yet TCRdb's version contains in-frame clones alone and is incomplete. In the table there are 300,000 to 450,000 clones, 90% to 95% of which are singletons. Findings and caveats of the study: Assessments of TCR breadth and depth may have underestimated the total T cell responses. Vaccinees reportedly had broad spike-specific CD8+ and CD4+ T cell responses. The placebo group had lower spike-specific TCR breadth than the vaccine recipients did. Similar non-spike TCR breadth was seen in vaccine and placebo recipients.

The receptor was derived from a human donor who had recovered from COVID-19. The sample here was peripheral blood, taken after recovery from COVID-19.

CDR3 residues: CASHRPLQGNGYTF. The CDR3 region has the DNA TGTGCCAGTCACCGTCCCTTACAGGGGAATGGCTACACCTTC. The V and J genes are TRBV6-5 and TRBJ1-2, with 7 bases matching TRBD1. The germline gives CDR1 MNHEY, CDR2 SVGAGI. CDR3 length: 14 residues. V gave up 9 bases and J gave up 6 bases; unmatched junction bases: 13.